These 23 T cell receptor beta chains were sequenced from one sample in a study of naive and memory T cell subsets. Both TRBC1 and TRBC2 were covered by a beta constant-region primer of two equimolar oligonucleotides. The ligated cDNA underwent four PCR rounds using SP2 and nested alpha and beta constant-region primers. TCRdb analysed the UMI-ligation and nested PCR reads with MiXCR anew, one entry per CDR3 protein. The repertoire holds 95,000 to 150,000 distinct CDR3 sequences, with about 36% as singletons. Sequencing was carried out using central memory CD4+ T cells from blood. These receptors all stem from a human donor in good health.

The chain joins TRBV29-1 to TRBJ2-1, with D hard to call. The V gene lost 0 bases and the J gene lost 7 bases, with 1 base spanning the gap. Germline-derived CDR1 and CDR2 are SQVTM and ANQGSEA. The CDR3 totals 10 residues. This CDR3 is CSVEENEQFF. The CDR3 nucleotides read TGCAGCGTTGAAGAGAATGAGCAGTTCTTC.

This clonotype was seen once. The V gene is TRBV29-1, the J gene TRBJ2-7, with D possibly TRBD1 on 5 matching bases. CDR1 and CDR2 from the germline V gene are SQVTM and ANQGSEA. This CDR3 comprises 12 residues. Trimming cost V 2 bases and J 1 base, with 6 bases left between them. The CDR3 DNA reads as TGCAGCGTTGAAAGGGGATCCTACGAGCAGTACTTC. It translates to CSVERGSYEQYF.

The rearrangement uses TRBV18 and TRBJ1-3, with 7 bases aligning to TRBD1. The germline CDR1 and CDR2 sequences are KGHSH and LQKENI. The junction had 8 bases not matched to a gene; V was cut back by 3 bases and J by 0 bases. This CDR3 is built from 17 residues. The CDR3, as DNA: TGTGCCAGCTCACCCCGACAGGGTATTACCTCTGGAAACACCATATATTTT. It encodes CASSPRQGITSGNTIYF.

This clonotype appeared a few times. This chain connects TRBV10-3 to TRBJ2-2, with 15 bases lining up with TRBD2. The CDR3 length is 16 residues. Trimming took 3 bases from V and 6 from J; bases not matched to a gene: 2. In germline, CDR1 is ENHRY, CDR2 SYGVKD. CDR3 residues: CAISEGLAGGPGELFF. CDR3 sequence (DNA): TGTGCCATCAGTGAAGGACTAGCGGGAGGGCCCGGGGAGCTGTTTTTT.

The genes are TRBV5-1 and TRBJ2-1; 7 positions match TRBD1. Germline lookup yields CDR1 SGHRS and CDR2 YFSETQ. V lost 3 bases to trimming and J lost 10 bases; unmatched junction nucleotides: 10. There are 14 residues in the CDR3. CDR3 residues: CASSSGPLRGEQFF. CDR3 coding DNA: TGCGCCAGCAGCTCTGGGCCTCTCAGGGGGGAGCAGTTCTTC.

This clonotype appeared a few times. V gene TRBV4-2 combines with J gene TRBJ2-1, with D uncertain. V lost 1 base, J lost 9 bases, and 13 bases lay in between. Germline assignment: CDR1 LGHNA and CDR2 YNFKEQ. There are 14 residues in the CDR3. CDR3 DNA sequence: TGTGCCAGCAGCCAAGCCTCTTTTACCGCTGAGCAGTTCTTC. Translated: CASSQASFTAEQFF.

The chain's CDR3 is CASKGTSYEQYF. The CDR3 DNA reads as TGTGCCAGCAAAGGGACATCCTACGAGCAGTACTTC. J is TRBJ2-7 and V is TRBV28, with D perhaps matching TRBD1 (6 bases). Germline-derived CDR1 and CDR2 are MDHEN and SYDVKM. The ends were cut back, 7 bases at V and 1 base at J, with 8 bases in the middle. The CDR3 sequence is 12 residues long.

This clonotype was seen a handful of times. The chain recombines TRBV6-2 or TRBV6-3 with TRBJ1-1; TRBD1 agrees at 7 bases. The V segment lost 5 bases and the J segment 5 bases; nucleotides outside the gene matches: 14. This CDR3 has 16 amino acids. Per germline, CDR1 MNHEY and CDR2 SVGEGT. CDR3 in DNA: TGTGCCAGCAGTATCGGAACTGGCAGGGGGTTGACTGAAGCTTTCTTT. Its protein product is CASSIGTGRGLTEAFF.

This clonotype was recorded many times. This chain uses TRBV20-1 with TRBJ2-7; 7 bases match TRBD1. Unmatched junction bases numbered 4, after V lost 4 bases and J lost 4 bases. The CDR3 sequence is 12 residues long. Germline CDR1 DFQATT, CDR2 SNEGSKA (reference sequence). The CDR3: CSAKRDSYEQYF. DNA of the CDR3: TGCAGTGCTAAAAGGGACAGTTACGAGCAGTACTTC.

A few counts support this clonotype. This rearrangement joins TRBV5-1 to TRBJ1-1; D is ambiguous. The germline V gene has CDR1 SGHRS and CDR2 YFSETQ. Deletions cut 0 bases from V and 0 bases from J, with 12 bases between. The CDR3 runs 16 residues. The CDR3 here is CASSLEAGSMNTEAFF. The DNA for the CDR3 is TGCGCCAGCAGCTTGGAGGCCGGCAGCATGAACACTGAAGCTTTCTTT.

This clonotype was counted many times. This CDR3 is CAISESGLNIQYF. The CDR3 region has the DNA TGTGCCATCAGTGAGTCCGGGTTGAACATTCAGTACTTC. This chain connects TRBV10-3 to TRBJ2-4; D gene unclear. The germline V and J ends were trimmed by 0 bases and 7 bases, with 7 bases remaining between them. Germline V gene sequence: CDR1 ENHRY, CDR2 SYGVKD. The CDR3 extends over 13 amino acids.

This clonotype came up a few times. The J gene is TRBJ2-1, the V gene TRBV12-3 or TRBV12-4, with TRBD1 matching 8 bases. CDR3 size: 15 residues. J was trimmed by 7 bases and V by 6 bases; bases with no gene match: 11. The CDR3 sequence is CASSFSPDRANEQFF. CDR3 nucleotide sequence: TGTGCCAGCAGCTTTAGCCCGGACAGGGCAAATGAGCAGTTCTTC.

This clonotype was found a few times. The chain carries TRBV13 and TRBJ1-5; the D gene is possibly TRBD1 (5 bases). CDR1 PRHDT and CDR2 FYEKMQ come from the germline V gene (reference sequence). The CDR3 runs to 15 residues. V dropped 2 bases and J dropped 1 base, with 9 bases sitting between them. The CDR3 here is CASSLRRGSNQPQHF. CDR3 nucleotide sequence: TGTGCCAGCAGCTTAAGGCGGGGGAGCAATCAGCCCCAGCATTTT.

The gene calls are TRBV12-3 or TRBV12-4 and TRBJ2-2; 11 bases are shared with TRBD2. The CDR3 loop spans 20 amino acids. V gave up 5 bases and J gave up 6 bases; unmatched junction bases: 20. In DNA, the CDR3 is TGTGCCAGCAGTCCTAGAGGGAAACTAGCGGGAGTAAGGTTGGCCGGGGAGCTGTTTTTT. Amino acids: CASSPRGKLAGVRLAGELFF.

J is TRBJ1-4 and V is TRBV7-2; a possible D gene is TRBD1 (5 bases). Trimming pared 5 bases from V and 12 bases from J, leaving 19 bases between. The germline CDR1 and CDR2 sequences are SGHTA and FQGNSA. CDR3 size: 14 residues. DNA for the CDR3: TGTGCCAGCAGCCAAGTGGGCCAGCGGGGGGAACTGTTTTTT. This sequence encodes CASSQVGQRGELFF.

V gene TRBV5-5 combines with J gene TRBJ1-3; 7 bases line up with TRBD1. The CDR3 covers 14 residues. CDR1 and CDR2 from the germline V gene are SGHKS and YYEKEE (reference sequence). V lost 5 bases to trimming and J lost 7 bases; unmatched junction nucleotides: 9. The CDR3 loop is CASSSRTGRNTIYF. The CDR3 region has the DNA TGTGCCAGCAGTTCTCGGACAGGTCGGAACACCATATATTTT.

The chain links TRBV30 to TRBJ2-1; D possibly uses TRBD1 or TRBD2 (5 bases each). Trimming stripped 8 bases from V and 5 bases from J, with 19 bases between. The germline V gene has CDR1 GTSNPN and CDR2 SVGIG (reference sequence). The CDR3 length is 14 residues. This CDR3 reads CARNRDLSHNEQFF. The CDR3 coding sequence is TGTGCCCGGAACCGGGACCTGTCCCACAATGAGCAGTTCTTC.

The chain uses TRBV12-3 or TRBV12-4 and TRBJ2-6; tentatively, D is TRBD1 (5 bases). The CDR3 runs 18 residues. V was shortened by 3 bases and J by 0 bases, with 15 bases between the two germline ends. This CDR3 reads CASSFGPRGLSGANVLTF. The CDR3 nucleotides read TGTGCCAGCAGTTTCGGGCCAAGGGGCCTCTCTGGGGCCAACGTCCTGACTTTC.

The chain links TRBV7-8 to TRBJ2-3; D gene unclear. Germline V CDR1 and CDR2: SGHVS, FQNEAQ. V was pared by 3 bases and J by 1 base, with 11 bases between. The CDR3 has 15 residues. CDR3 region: CASSLLVLRTDTQYF. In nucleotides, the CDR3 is TGTGCCAGCAGCTTGCTCGTCTTACGCACAGATACGCAGTATTTT.

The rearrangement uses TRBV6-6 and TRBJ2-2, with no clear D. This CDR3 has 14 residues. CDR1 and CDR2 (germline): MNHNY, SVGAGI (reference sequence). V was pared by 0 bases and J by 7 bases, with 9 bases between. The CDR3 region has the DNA TGTGCCAGCAGTTACTCGTTCCCAGGCGGGGAGCTGTTTTTT. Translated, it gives CASSYSFPGGELFF.

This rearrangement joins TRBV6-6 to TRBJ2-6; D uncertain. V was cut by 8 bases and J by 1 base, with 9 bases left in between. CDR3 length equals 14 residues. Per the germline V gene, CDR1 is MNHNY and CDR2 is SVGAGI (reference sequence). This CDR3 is CASFDISGANVLTF. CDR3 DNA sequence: TGTGCCAGCTTTGACATTTCTGGGGCCAACGTCCTGACTTTC.

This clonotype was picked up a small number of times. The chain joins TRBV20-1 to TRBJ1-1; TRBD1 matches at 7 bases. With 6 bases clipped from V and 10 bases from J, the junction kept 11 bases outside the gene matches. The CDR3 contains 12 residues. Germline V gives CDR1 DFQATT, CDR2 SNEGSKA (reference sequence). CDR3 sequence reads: CSAGEQGIGAFF. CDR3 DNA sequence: TGCAGTGCGGGTGAACAGGGGATTGGAGCTTTCTTT.

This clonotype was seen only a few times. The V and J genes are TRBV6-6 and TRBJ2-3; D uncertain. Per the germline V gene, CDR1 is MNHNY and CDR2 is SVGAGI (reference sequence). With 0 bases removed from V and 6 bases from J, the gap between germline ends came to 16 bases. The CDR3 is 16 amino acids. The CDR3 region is CASSYSIAHSRDTQYF. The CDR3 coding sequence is TGTGCCAGCAGTTACTCGATTGCGCACTCTAGGGATACGCAGTATTTT.